Presented here are 14 T cell receptor beta chains from one specimen sequenced in a study of blood T cell repertoires in COVID-19. Sequenced by immunoSEQ multiplex PCR; TCRdb stores in-frame clones only, minus some. Here the sample spans 250,000 to 350,000 clones, about 86% being singletons. Sequenced material: peripheral blood. The receptors come from a person aged 70 to 79 with COVID-19, enrolled during active disease.

CDR3: CASSLNPTGSGQPQHF. Here the CDR3 DNA reads TGTGCCAGCAGCTTAAACCCCACAGGTTCTGGGCAGCCCCAGCATTTT. This chain joins TRBV7-2 and TRBJ1-5, with a weak D call TRBD1 (5 bases). The germline V gene encodes CDR1 SGHTA and CDR2 FQGNSA. The CDR3 covers 16 residues. Trimming stripped 2 bases from V and 7 bases from J, with 18 bases between.

The gene calls are TRBV29-1 and TRBJ1-3, with TRBD1 matching over 8 bases. V lost 5 bases, J lost 0 bases, and 6 bases stayed unmatched. From germline, CDR1 is SQVTM and CDR2 ANQGSEA. The CDR3 runs 15 residues. The CDR3 sequence is CSVSTGANSGNTIYF. CDR3 nucleotide sequence: TGCAGCGTTTCGACAGGGGCGAACTCTGGAAACACCATATATTTT. The whole variable domain, remainder taken from reference TRBV29-1 and TRBJ1-3, is SAVISQKPSRDICQRGTSLTIQCQVDSQVTMMFWYRQQPGQSLTLIATANQGSEATYESGFVIDKFPISRPNLTFSTLTVSNMSPEDSSIYLCSVSTGANSGNTIYFGEGSWLTVV.

The genes are TRBV2 and TRBJ2-2; possibly TRBD2 for D (6 bases). Between the trimmed V and J ends, which lost 7 bases and 0 bases, there was a span of 12 bases. The CDR3 runs to 15 residues. CDR1 is SNHLY, CDR2 FYNNEI, per germline. DNA of the CDR3: TGTGCCAGCAAGGTGCTAGCGACGAACACCGGGGAGCTGTTTTTT. This translates into CASKVLATNTGELFF.

The chain uses TRBV5-6 and TRBJ2-3; D not certain. This CDR3 spans 13 amino acids. Trimming cost V 2 bases and J 2 bases, with 6 bases left between them. Germline V gene lookup returns CDR1 SGHDT and CDR2 YYEEEE. This chain's CDR3 is CASSFSDTDTQYF. As DNA, the CDR3 is TGTGCCAGCAGCTTTTCAGACACAGATACGCAGTATTTT. Full variable domain (missing parts from reference TRBV5-6 and TRBJ2-3): DAGVTQSPTHLIKTRGQQVTLRCSPKSGHDTVSWYQQALGQGPQFIFQYYEEEERQRGNFPDRFSGHQFPNYSSELNVNALLLGDSALYLCASSFSDTDTQYFGPGTRLTVL.

The J gene is TRBJ1-5, the V gene TRBV10-3, with 12 nucleotides matching TRBD1. The CDR3 is 15 residues long. With V trimmed by 5 bases and J by 5 bases, 4 bases remained unmatched. Germline lookup yields CDR1 ENHRY and CDR2 SYGVKD. The CDR3 region has the DNA TGTGCCATCAGTACCGGGACAGGGGGCGATCAGCCCCAGCATTTT. Protein sequence: CAISTGTGGDQPQHF.

This clone was seen a handful of times. V usage is TRBV6-6 and J usage is TRBJ2-1, with 10 bases lining up with TRBD2. Trimming at V came to 4 bases and at J to 2 bases, leaving 5 bases not matched to a gene. Germline loops: CDR1 MNHNY, CDR2 SVGAGI (reference sequence). CDR3 size: 16 residues. The CDR3 here is CASSSRTSGAYNEQFF. As DNA, the CDR3 is TGTGCCAGCAGTTCGAGGACTAGCGGAGCCTACAATGAGCAGTTCTTC.

CDR3 in DNA: TGTGCCAGCAGCGGAAGACAGGTACCCGGGGAGCTGTTTTTT. This translates into CASSGRQVPGELFF. The chain links TRBV3-1 (or the pseudogene TRBV3-2) to TRBJ2-2; D may be TRBD1 (6 bases). The CDR3 covers 14 residues. The V and J ends lost 5 bases and 6 bases respectively, with 13 bases between them. Germline V gene data show CDR1 as LGHDT and CDR2 as YNNKEL (reference sequence).

The rearrangement links TRBV2 to TRBJ1-5; TRBD1 might be the D (5 bases). The CDR3 sequence is 15 residues long. Germline CDR1 and CDR2: SNHLY and FYNNEI. V lost 4 bases and J 0 bases, leaving 10 bases between the germline ends. For the CDR3, the DNA is TGTGCCAGCAGTGTGACAGATGATAGCAATCAGCCCCAGCATTTT. This codes for CASSVTDDSNQPQHF. Full variable domain (outside the CDR3, taken from reference TRBV2 and TRBJ1-5): EPEVTQTPSHQVTQMGQEVILRCVPISNHLYFYWYRQILGQKVEFLVSFYNNEISEKSEIFDDQFSVERPDGSNFTLKIRSTKLEDSAMYFCASSVTDDSNQPQHFGDGTRLSIL.

CDR3 amino acids: CASSIQGAANEKLFF. In nucleotides, the CDR3 is TGCGCCAGCAGCATACAGGGGGCTGCTAATGAAAAACTGTTTTTT. This chain connects TRBV5-1 to TRBJ1-4; 9 bases agree with TRBD1. Germline CDR1 is SGHRS and CDR2 is YFSETQ. The CDR3 spans 15 residues. Unmatched junction bases numbered 4, after V lost 4 bases and J lost 3 bases.

The V gene is TRBV3-1 (or the pseudogene TRBV3-2), the J gene TRBJ1-1, with TRBD1 matching 8 bases. The germline V gene has CDR1 LGHDT and CDR2 YNNKEL (reference sequence). V trimming: 4 bases; J trimming: 5 bases; junction bases outside the gene matches: 9. This CDR3 is 15 amino acids long. Here the CDR3 DNA reads TGTGCCAGCAGCCCGCAGCAGGGGGCTGGGACTGAAGCTTTCTTT. Protein product: CASSPQQGAGTEAFF.

This clone appeared a few times. The CDR3 DNA is TGTGCCAGCAGCTTAGCCAGGACAGATGTGAACACTGAAGCTTTCTTT. Its translation is CASSLARTDVNTEAFF. This rearrangement joins TRBV7-2 to TRBJ1-1, with D possibly matching TRBD1 (6 bases). CDR3 length: 16 residues. Per germline, CDR1 SGHTA and CDR2 FQGNSA. Trimming pared 0 bases from V and 0 bases from J, leaving 11 bases between. The full variable domain, its missing parts supplied by reference TRBV7-2 and TRBJ1-1, is GAGVSQSPSNKVTEKGKDVELRCDPISGHTALYWYRQSLGQGLEFLIYFQGNSAPDKSGLPSDRFSAERTGGSVSTLTIQRTQQEDSAVYLCASSLARTDVNTEAFFGQGTRLTVV.

The chain recombines TRBV19 with TRBJ2-7, with 10 bases aligning to TRBD1. V was pared by 8 bases and J by 7 bases, with 11 bases of the junction left unmatched. This CDR3 contains 14 residues. CDR1 and CDR2 (germline): LNHDA, SQIVND (reference sequence). Here the CDR3 DNA reads TGTGCCAGTTCTCGACAGGGGGCGACGTTGGAGCAGTACTTC. Translating gives CASSRQGATLEQYF.

The chain joins TRBV7-3 to TRBJ1-6; 7 bases agree with TRBD1. V was pared by 5 bases and J by 14 bases, with 9 bases of the junction left unmatched. The CDR3 has 13 amino acids. Germline values: CDR1 SGHTA, CDR2 FQGTGA. The CDR3 nucleotides are TGTGCCAGCAGCCCCTTGACAGGGAGTACCCTCCACTTT. Translating it yields CASSPLTGSTLHF.

This CDR3 reads CASTPGQTYEQYF. The CDR3 coding sequence is TGCGCCAGCACCCCCGGACAGACCTACGAGCAGTACTTC. J is TRBJ2-7 and V is TRBV10-1; possible D gene TRBD1, 6 bases. The CDR3 length is 13 residues. Trimming stripped 7 bases from V and 2 bases from J, with 12 bases between. Looked up from germline, CDR1 is WNHNN and CDR2 is SYGVQD (reference sequence).